This T cell receptor beta chain was sequenced in a study of shared clonotypes between healthy human individuals. Background on the study: The plates for each donor numbered three CD4 naive, three CD4 memory, two CD8 naive and one CD8 memory.

General study points: Generally, naive subsets (rather than memory subsets) showed larger estimated richness.

With regard to this clone: Its cognate antigen is unknown.

The study separated CD4+ cells into CD45RA+ naive and CD45RA-negative memory subsets. The table came from immunoSEQ multiplex PCR; TCRdb's copy has only in-frame clones and leaves some out. The sample consists of about 1.1 million clones, 60% to 80% of them appearing once. The TCR originated in a young man in good health. Some clones in this sample may be carry-over from other donors' samples. Sequencing used memory CD4+ T cells from PBMCs. The subset denotes: CD45RA-negative fraction.

DNA of the CDR3: TGTGCCAGCAGCTTAGAGAGACGCGCCGGACAGTATTTT. Translation gives CASSLERRAGQYF. This chain links TRBV11-1 with TRBJ2-3; no reliable D call. This CDR3 comprises 13 residues. Trimming stripped 1 base from V and 12 bases from J, with 14 bases between. The germline V gene encodes CDR1 SGHAT and CDR2 FQDESV (reference sequence).